These 9 T cell receptor beta chains were all obtained from the same sample, sequenced in a study of blood T cell repertoires in COVID-19. Only in-frame clones appear in the TCRdb table, and some are missing; sequencing was by immunoSEQ multiplex PCR. The sample shows around 50,000 clones, approximately 89% of them seen only once. Sequencing was done on a sample of peripheral blood. These TCRs come from a human donor in a cohort sampled during active COVID-19.

The V gene is TRBV3-1 (or the pseudogene TRBV3-2), the J gene TRBJ2-7, with 7 bases identical to TRBD1. The length of the CDR3 is 14 residues. Per the germline V gene, CDR1 is LGHDT and CDR2 is YNNKEL (reference sequence). V trimming: 4 bases; J trimming: 3 bases; junction bases outside the gene matches: 6. CDR3 amino acids: CASSPRAGGYEQYF. The CDR3 bases are TGTGCCAGCAGCCCCCGGGCAGGGGGCTACGAGCAGTACTTC.

There are a few counts of this clone. The rearrangement uses TRBV6-2 or TRBV6-3 and TRBJ2-7; TRBD1 matches 7 bases. With V trimmed by 6 bases and J by 3 bases, 17 bases remained unmatched. The CDR3 contains 17 residues. Germline assignment: CDR1 MNHEY and CDR2 SVGEGT. CDR3 region: CASSPPNRQGRIYEQYF. CDR3 bases: TGTGCCAGCAGCCCGCCGAACCGACAGGGACGAATCTACGAGCAGTACTTC.

Only one count was recorded for this clone. The rearrangement links TRBV9 to TRBJ1-2; TRBD1 aligns across 7 bases. The CDR3 loop spans 17 amino acids. Germline loops: CDR1 SGDLS, CDR2 YYNGEE. The J segment lost 5 bases and the V segment lost 5 bases, leaving 18 bases of the junction unmatched. CDR3 sequence: CASSEMTPRQGVYGYTF. The DNA for the CDR3 is TGTGCCAGCAGTGAGATGACCCCGAGACAGGGCGTATATGGCTACACCTTC.

In regard to this clone: In this CDR3 the conserved last residue, phenylalanine or tryptophan, is missing, so a read error is likely. No DNA is shown, since the ends of the CDR3 on it are uncertain; the CDR3 is the one TCRdb lists. The chain links TRBV6-6 to TRBJ1-3; whether TRBD1, the table's D call, matches the DNA was not checked. Germline assignment: CDR1 MNHNY and CDR2 SVGAGI (reference sequence). From its first to its last residue, the CDR3 has 15 amino acids. CDR3 in amino acids: CASSPISDANRGMEL.

The V and J genes are TRBV19 and TRBJ2-5; 9 bases fit TRBD1. Per the germline V gene, CDR1 is LNHDA and CDR2 is SQIVND (reference sequence). V lost 4 bases, J lost 4 bases, and 10 bases stayed unmatched. This CDR3 is 16 amino acids long. The CDR3 DNA sequence: TGTGCCAGTAGTAAACCGGGACAGGGAGGGGGAGAGACCCAGTACTTC. This gives the protein CASSKPGQGGGETQYF.

This chain uses TRBV5-1 with TRBJ1-6; 7 nucleotides line up with TRBD1. CDR3 length equals 17 residues. V lost 0 bases, J lost 0 bases, and 3 bases stayed unmatched. Germline V gives CDR1 SGHRS, CDR2 YFSETQ. As DNA, the CDR3 is TGCGCCAGCAGCTTGGAGGGGGCAGACTCCTATAATTCACCCCTCCACTTT. Its translation is CASSLEGADSYNSPLHF.

The V and J genes are TRBV5-4 and TRBJ1-2; weak D call: TRBD1 (5 bases). CDR1 and CDR2 from the germline V gene are SGHNT and YYREEE (reference sequence). The CDR3 runs to 14 residues. V was cut by 3 bases and J by 2 bases, with 11 bases left in between. The CDR3 DNA reads as TGTGCCAGCAGCTCTGCGGGACTCAACTATGGCTACACCTTC. Its translation: CASSSAGLNYGYTF. Looking up the rest from reference TRBV5-4 and TRBJ1-2 gives the full variable domain: ETGVTQSPTHLIKTRGQQVTLRCSSQSGHNTVSWYQQALGQGPQFIFQYYREEENGRGNFPPRFSGLQFPNYSSELNVNALELDDSALYLCASSSAGLNYGYTFGSGTRLTVV.

The rearrangement uses TRBV7-9 and TRBJ2-7; maybe TRBD1 (6 bases). Germline CDR1 SEHNR, CDR2 FQNEAQ (reference sequence). V lost 1 base to trimming and J lost 2 bases, with 15 bases between them. CDR3 size: 16 residues. CDR3 sequence: CASSLGVWGLTYEQYF. The CDR3 DNA reads TGTGCCAGCAGCTTAGGCGTCTGGGGGCTGACCTACGAGCAGTACTTC.

The V gene is TRBV10-3, the J gene TRBJ2-7, with 7 bases fitting TRBD2. The V and J ends lost 11 bases and 4 bases, in that order; junction bases with no gene match: 14. The CDR3 spans 14 residues. CDR1 is ENHRY, CDR2 SYGVKD, per germline. The DNA for the CDR3 is TGTGCCCCCCCGGGCGCGGGAGTCTCGTACGAGCAGTACTTC. Amino acids: CAPPGAGVSYEQYF.